The next 15 T cell receptor beta chains were all read from a single sample in a study of T cell changes during pregnancy in multiple sclerosis. Sequencing used immunoSEQ multiplex PCR; TCRdb keeps in-frame clones, though not all of them. The profile shows tens of thousands of clones, roughly 90% of them singletons. Specimen: peripheral blood, collected in the first trimester of pregnancy. The receptors come from a female donor in good health, enrolled as a control in a pregnancy study.

This CDR3 is CASSYNKNTEAFF. The CDR3 nucleotides read TGTGCCAGCAGCTATAACAAGAACACTGAAGCTTTCTTT. The chain couples TRBV7-3 to TRBJ1-1; D ambiguous. Germline V gene sequence: CDR1 SGHTA, CDR2 FQGTGA. Trimming removed 4 bases from V and 1 base from J, with 7 bases in between. The CDR3 covers 13 residues.

The chain couples TRBV28 to TRBJ1-5; D unclear. Germline loops: CDR1 MDHEN, CDR2 SYDVKM. The CDR3 is made up of 15 amino acids. Trimming shortened V by 1 base and J by 5 bases, and 12 bases separated the two germline ends. The chain's CDR3 is CASSLYQTVDQPQHF. The CDR3 DNA is TGTGCCAGCAGTTTATACCAAACGGTGGATCAGCCCCAGCATTTT.

The chain uses TRBV9 and TRBJ1-2, with no clear D. CDR1 and CDR2 from the germline V gene are SGDLS and YYNGEE. The CDR3 is 14 residues long. V was trimmed by 2 bases and J by 0 bases, leaving 8 bases between them. CDR3 nucleotide sequence: TGTGCCAGCAGCGTTGGCGGATCTAACTATGGCTACACCTTC. It encodes CASSVGGSNYGYTF.

The chain carries TRBV9 and TRBJ2-3, with D possibly matching TRBD2 (5 bases). This CDR3 has 16 residues. Germline V lookup: CDR1 SGDLS, CDR2 YYNGEE. Trimming removed 1 base at V and 1 base at J, with 13 bases between. The CDR3 sequence: CASSVSLVSGTDTQYF. CDR3 sequence (DNA): TGTGCCAGCAGCGTATCCCTGGTTAGCGGCACAGATACGCAGTATTTT.

In its sample, this clone was seen a few times. The chain joins TRBV9 to TRBJ2-3, with a possible D match to TRBD1 (5 bases). The ends were cut back, 4 bases at V and 1 base at J, with 13 bases in the middle. CDR1 SGDLS and CDR2 YYNGEE come from the germline V gene. The CDR3 contains 15 residues. The CDR3 is CASSSGAPRTDTQYF. The CDR3 DNA follows: TGTGCCAGCAGCAGTGGGGCGCCTCGCACAGATACGCAGTATTTT. Full variable domain (remainder filled in from reference TRBV9 and TRBJ2-3): DSGVTQTPKHLITATGQRVTLRCSPRSGDLSVYWYQQSLDQGLQFLIQYYNGEERAKGNILERFSAQQFPDLHSELNLSSLELGDSALYFCASSSGAPRTDTQYFGPGTRLTVL.

This clone has only a few counts. The chain employs TRBV5-6 and TRBJ2-1, with D perhaps matching TRBD1 (6 bases). Germline V gene sequence: CDR1 SGHDT, CDR2 YYEEEE. V lost 6 bases to trimming and J lost 7 bases, with 14 bases between them. The CDR3 runs to 13 residues. The CDR3: CASTTGFGNEQFF. The CDR3 nucleotides read TGTGCCAGCACTACAGGGTTCGGAAATGAGCAGTTCTTC.

The chain combines TRBV9 with TRBJ1-1; 7 nucleotides match TRBD1. The V segment lost 3 bases and the J segment 0 bases; nucleotides outside the gene matches: 5. From germline, CDR1 is SGDLS and CDR2 YYNGEE. The CDR3 runs to 15 residues. The CDR3: CASSGGTAMNTEAFF. The DNA for the CDR3 is TGTGCCAGCAGCGGGGGGACAGCCATGAACACTGAAGCTTTCTTT.

The chain is built from TRBV7-9 and TRBJ2-1; a possible D gene is TRBD2 (5 bases). Per the germline V gene, CDR1 is SEHNR and CDR2 is FQNEAQ (reference sequence). V was shortened by 3 bases and J by 6 bases, with 15 bases between the two germline ends. The CDR3 runs 15 residues. CDR3 sequence reads: CASSFWTSNPNEQFF. In DNA form, the CDR3 reads TGTGCCAGCAGCTTTTGGACTTCCAATCCCAATGAGCAGTTCTTC.

The chain has TRBV5-1 and TRBJ2-1, with 8 bases lining up with TRBD2. CDR1 and CDR2 from the germline V gene are SGHRS and YFSETQ. V trimming: 0 bases; J trimming: 4 bases; junction bases outside the gene matches: 15. The CDR3 runs 19 residues. CDR3: CASSLVWREAQGSYNEQFF. The DNA of the CDR3 is TGCGCCAGCAGCTTGGTGTGGCGGGAGGCCCAAGGGAGTTACAATGAGCAGTTCTTC.

The chain couples TRBV5-4 to TRBJ2-7; TRBD2 matches at 7 bases. Germline V gives CDR1 SGHNT, CDR2 YYREEE (reference sequence). V was pared by 5 bases and J by 5 bases, with 10 bases of the junction left unmatched. This CDR3 has 14 amino acids. The CDR3 reads CASRRDGRLHEQYF. In nucleotides, the CDR3 is TGTGCCAGCAGACGAGACGGGAGGCTCCACGAGCAGTACTTC.

This clone appeared a single time. V gene TRBV4-1 combines with J gene TRBJ1-4, with 10 bases aligning to TRBD1. Germline assignment: CDR1 MGHRA and CDR2 YSYEKL. Trimming removed 6 bases from V and 8 bases from J; junction bases left unmatched: 15. The CDR3 runs 17 residues. The CDR3 DNA follows: TGCGCCAGCAGAATTCCCGGGACAGGGGACGGTAGGGAAAAACTGTTTTTT. The encoded protein is CASRIPGTGDGREKLFF.

The count of this clone is one. The chain couples TRBV30 to TRBJ2-5; TRBD2 might be the D (7 bases). Germline V gene data show CDR1 as GTSNPN and CDR2 as SVGIG (reference sequence). The CDR3 runs to 11 residues. The CDR3 spells CGGGAKETQYF. The CDR3 nucleotides read TGTGGAGGGGGGGCAAAAGAGACCCAGTACTTC.

The genes are TRBV18 and TRBJ2-4; 7 nucleotides line up with TRBD1. Germline V gene data show CDR1 as KGHSH and CDR2 as LQKENI. V trimming: 2 bases; J trimming: 6 bases; junction bases outside the gene matches: 7. This CDR3 has 15 residues. The CDR3: CASSPTRDSGNIQYF. CDR3 nucleotides: TGTGCCAGCTCACCAACCCGGGACAGTGGAAACATTCAGTACTTC. The full variable domain, completed using reference TRBV18 and TRBJ2-4, is NAGVMQNPRHLVRRRGQEARLRCSPMKGHSHVYWYRQLPEEGLKFMVYLQKENIIDESGMPKERFSAEFPKEGPSILRIQQVVRGDSAAYFCASSPTRDSGNIQYFGAGTRLSVL.

This clone was seen once. The chain couples TRBV5-1 to TRBJ2-3, with TRBD1 matching over 10 bases. Trimming cost V 2 bases and J 0 bases; bases outside gene matches: 3. CDR1 is SGHRS and CDR2 is YFSETQ in the germline V gene. This CDR3 contains 16 residues. The CDR3 DNA reads TGCGCCAGCAGCTTTGGGACAGGGGATAGCACAGATACGCAGTATTTT. Translation: CASSFGTGDSTDTQYF.

CDR3 in amino acids: CASSPGLSLYEQYF. Written as DNA, the CDR3 is TGTGCCAGCTCACCGGGACTCAGCCTATACGAGCAGTACTTC. The chain links TRBV18 to TRBJ2-7; maybe TRBD2 (6 bases). The ends were cut back, 3 bases at V and 4 bases at J, with 13 bases in the middle. The CDR3 contains 14 residues. The germline gives CDR1 KGHSH, CDR2 LQKENI.